Listed here are 32 T cell receptor beta chains from one sample, sequenced in a study of T cells after yellow fever vaccination. TCRdb re-called the 5' RACE reads through MiXCR, storing one row per CDR3 protein. Among 300,000 to 450,000 distinct CDR3 sequences, 6% to 8% were seen once, and the ten largest hold 15%. The sequences come from PBMCs, collected 5 days after the yellow fever booster vaccination. Receptors originate from a young man who received the YFV17D yellow fever vaccine.

This clonotype was seen a few times. The chain joins TRBV5-4 to TRBJ2-3, with 8 positions matching TRBD2. The J segment lost 7 bases and the V segment lost 3 bases, leaving 10 bases of the junction unmatched. This CDR3 contains 15 residues. CDR1 is SGHNT, CDR2 YYREEE, per germline (reference sequence). The CDR3 here is CASSYPGLGGHTQYF. The CDR3 coding sequence is TGTGCCAGCAGCTACCCGGGACTAGGAGGTCATACGCAGTATTTT.

The CDR3 is CASSPFGYQDSRDEQYF. CDR3 DNA: TGTGCCAGCAGTCCATTTGGGTACCAGGACTCAAGAGACGAGCAGTACTTC. The chain employs TRBV5-6 and TRBJ2-7; TRBD2 might be the D (5 bases). V lost 5 bases and J 5 bases, leaving 26 bases between the germline ends. The CDR3 has 17 residues. Germline lookup yields CDR1 SGHDT and CDR2 YYEEEE.

In this sample, this clonotype turned up many times. The chain recombines TRBV7-9 with TRBJ1-1; D gene uncertain. This CDR3 comprises 15 residues. Trimming cost V 3 bases and J 5 bases, with 16 bases left between them. Per germline, CDR1 SEHNR and CDR2 FQNEAQ (reference sequence). CDR3 region: CASSFQGIRTTEAFF. The CDR3 nucleotides read TGTGCCAGCAGCTTCCAAGGGATTAGAACAACTGAAGCTTTCTTT.

For this clonotype: A read error may be the cause here, since a much bigger clone is one base away. This chain links TRBV5-6 with TRBJ1-6; D gene uncertain. In germline, CDR1 is SGHDT, CDR2 YYEEEE. This CDR3 is 14 amino acids long. The ends were cut back, 5 bases at V and 10 bases at J, with 16 bases in the middle. CDR3 residues: CASSPTKRWSPLHF. The CDR3 DNA is TGTGCCAGCAGTCCGACAAAAAGGTGGTCACCCCTCCACTTT.

This rearrangement joins TRBV19 to TRBJ2-3, with 9 bases fitting TRBD2. The CDR3 runs 17 residues. Looked up from germline, CDR1 is LNHDA and CDR2 is SQIVND (reference sequence). Trimming cost V 3 bases and J 1 base; bases outside gene matches: 8. CDR3 DNA sequence: TGTGCCAGTAGTATCCTAAGCGGGGGGCGGGGCACAGATACGCAGTATTTT. Amino acids: CASSILSGGRGTDTQYF. The entire variable domain, with the rest obtained from reference TRBV19 and TRBJ2-3, is as follows: DGGITQSPKYLFRKEGQNVTLSCEQNLNHDAMYWYRQDPGQGLRLIYYSQIVNDFQKGDIAEGYSVSREKKESFPLTVTSAQKNPTAFYLCASSILSGGRGTDTQYFGPGTRLTVL.

In its sample, this clonotype was seen a few times. This chain connects TRBV25-1 to TRBJ2-2, with 8 bases lining up with TRBD2. CDR3 size: 16 residues. Losses at the gene ends were 4 bases for V and 6 bases for J; bases not matched to a gene: 10. The germline V gene encodes CDR1 MGHDK and CDR2 SYGVNS. CDR3 residues: CASSGASGSISGELFF. CDR3 nucleotides: TGTGCCAGCAGTGGGGCGAGCGGGAGTATCTCCGGGGAGCTGTTTTTT.

This clonotype occurred a few times. CDR3 protein: CSVEGSSNYGYTF. The CDR3 DNA reads TGCAGCGTTGAGGGCAGCTCTAACTATGGCTACACCTTC. The chain joins TRBV29-1 to TRBJ1-2; D is undetermined. CDR3 length equals 13 residues. Germline CDR1 reads SQVTM; CDR2 reads ANQGSEA. Trimming pared 3 bases from V and 0 bases from J, leaving 8 bases between.

A few counts support this clonotype. The chain recombines TRBV5-4 with TRBJ2-7, with 9 bases identical to TRBD2. Trimming at V came to 7 bases and at J to 3 bases, leaving 5 bases not matched to a gene. The CDR3 spans 13 residues. Germline V gene data show CDR1 as SGHNT and CDR2 as YYREEE (reference sequence). CDR3 residues: CASASSGSYEQYF. CDR3 coding DNA: TGTGCCAGCGCGAGTAGCGGGAGCTACGAGCAGTACTTC. The full variable domain, rest sourced from reference TRBV5-4 and TRBJ2-7, is ETGVTQSPTHLIKTRGQQVTLRCSSQSGHNTVSWYQQALGQGPQFIFQYYREEENGRGNFPPRFSGLQFPNYSSELNVNALELDDSALYLCASASSGSYEQYFGPGTRLTVT.

This clonotype was observed many times. The chain uses TRBV4-3 and TRBJ2-1; weak D call: TRBD1 (5 bases). CDR3 size: 13 residues. V lost 0 bases and J lost 12, with 12 bases in between. Germline V lookup: CDR1 LGHNA, CDR2 YSLEER. The CDR3 DNA is TGCGCCAGCAGCCAAGATGGGGCCGATGGGCAGTTCTTC. Its protein product is CASSQDGADGQFF.

V and J are TRBV5-6 and TRBJ2-7; D is undetermined. The CDR3 loop spans 12 amino acids. Germline lookup yields CDR1 SGHDT and CDR2 YYEEEE. V lost 7 bases to trimming and J lost 6 bases, with 14 bases between them. Here the CDR3 reads CASGPGLFEQYF. In DNA form, the CDR3 reads TGTGCCAGCGGCCCCGGGCTCTTCGAGCAGTACTTC.

Ten or more counts support this clonotype. The chain joins TRBV6-6 to TRBJ2-1, with D perhaps matching TRBD2 (6 bases). Germline V gene sequence: CDR1 MNHNY, CDR2 SVGAGI (reference sequence). This CDR3 spans 12 amino acids. V was clipped by 6 bases and J by 9 bases, with 12 bases between them. The CDR3 DNA is TGTGCCAGCAGCCAAGGGGAGGCTGAGCAGTTCTTC. This translates into CASSQGEAEQFF.

At least ten counts were recorded for this clonotype. The V call is TRBV5-1, the J call TRBJ2-2; 7 nucleotides line up with TRBD2. This CDR3 is 16 amino acids long. Germline trimming cut 0 bases from V and 0 bases from J; bases unmatched to any gene: 2. Germline-derived CDR1 and CDR2 are SGHRS and YFSETQ. The CDR3 sequence: CASSLVAGANTGELFF. The CDR3 nucleotides are TGCGCCAGCAGCTTGGTTGCGGGAGCGAACACCGGGGAGCTGTTTTTT.

The chain joins TRBV5-4 to TRBJ1-3; possibly TRBD1 for D (6 bases). V was pared by 2 bases and J by 4 bases, with 16 bases between. The germline V gene has CDR1 SGHNT and CDR2 YYREEE (reference sequence). CDR3 length: 16 amino acids. The CDR3 DNA reads TGTGCCAGCAGCTTCGACAGGAGGGTGGCGGGAAACACCATATATTTT. Translated: CASSFDRRVAGNTIYF. Full variable domain (remainder filled in from reference TRBV5-4 and TRBJ1-3): ETGVTQSPTHLIKTRGQQVTLRCSSQSGHNTVSWYQQALGQGPQFIFQYYREEENGRGNFPPRFSGLQFPNYSSELNVNALELDDSALYLCASSFDRRVAGNTIYFGEGSWLTVV.

Only a few counts were recorded for this clonotype. The V gene is TRBV20-1, the J gene TRBJ2-5; 8 bases match TRBD1. The CDR3 loop spans 12 amino acids. The V gene end was trimmed by 2 bases and the J gene end by 8 bases; junction bases not matched to a gene: 4. Germline CDR1 is DFQATT and CDR2 is SNEGSKA (reference sequence). The CDR3 DNA is TGCAGTGCTAGACAGGGGGCCGGAACCCAGTACTTC. Residues: CSARQGAGTQYF.

There are many counts of this clonotype. This sequence joins TRBV4-2 and TRBJ2-3; no clear D gene. Trimming shortened V by 4 bases and J by 1 base, and 12 bases separated the two germline ends. The CDR3 is made up of 15 amino acids. Per germline, CDR1 LGHNA and CDR2 YNFKEQ. CDR3 amino acids: CASSLNRYGTDTQYF. The CDR3, as DNA: TGTGCCAGCAGCCTGAACCGGTACGGCACAGATACGCAGTATTTT.

The CDR3 protein is CSASRVAGDRETQYF. The CDR3 DNA reads as TGCAGTGCTAGTAGGGTTGCGGGAGATCGAGAGACCCAGTACTTC. This chain connects TRBV20-1 to TRBJ2-5, with 7 bases matching TRBD2. J gave up 4 bases and V 3 bases, and 11 bases lay outside the gene matches. Germline V gene sequence: CDR1 DFQATT, CDR2 SNEGSKA (reference sequence). The CDR3 runs 15 residues.

The rearrangement uses TRBV5-1 and TRBJ2-5; the match to TRBD2 covers 13 bases. Germline CDR1 and CDR2: SGHRS and YFSETQ. J lost 7 bases, V lost 6 bases, and 6 bases had no gene match. CDR3 length equals 14 residues. The CDR3 sequence is CASTPRTSGGTQYF. CDR3 in DNA: TGCGCCAGCACGCCTCGGACTAGCGGGGGGACCCAGTACTTC.

This clonotype has a count of ten or more. The rearrangement joins TRBV7-3 to TRBJ2-1, with D perhaps given as TRBD1 or TRBD2 (5 bases each). Germline assignment: CDR1 SGHTA and CDR2 FQGTGA. V lost 11 bases and J 2 bases, leaving 16 bases between the germline ends. The CDR3 has 14 residues. The CDR3 sequence is CAYMLGPAYNEQFF. The CDR3 coding sequence is TGTGCCTATATGCTGGGACCGGCCTACAATGAGCAGTTCTTC. Based on the CDR3 plus reference TRBV7-3 and TRBJ2-1, the full variable domain is GAGVSQTPSNKVTEKGKYVELRCDPISGHTALYWYRQSLGQGPEFLIYFQGTGAADDSGLPNDRFFAVRPEGSVSTLKIQRTERGDSAVYLCAYMLGPAYNEQFFGPGTRLTVL.

The table lists this clonotype with a few counts. This chain links TRBV29-1 with TRBJ1-1, with D uncertain. CDR3 length equals 12 residues. Germline V CDR1 and CDR2: SQVTM, ANQGSEA. Trimming pared 8 bases from V and 3 bases from J, leaving 13 bases between. The CDR3 is CSFRREDTEAFF. CDR3 nucleotide sequence: TGCAGCTTCCGGAGAGAGGACACTGAAGCTTTCTTT.

The CDR3 loop reads CASSLAGGRGLDYGYTF. The CDR3 coding sequence is TGTGCCAGCAGCTTAGCGGGGGGGAGGGGGTTGGACTATGGCTACACCTTC. This chain joins TRBV7-2 and TRBJ1-2; weak D call: TRBD1 (6 bases). The CDR3 spans 17 residues. The V gene's germline CDR1 is SGHTA and CDR2 FQGNSA. Deletions cut 0 bases from V and 3 bases from J, with 17 bases between. Looking up the rest from reference TRBV7-2 and TRBJ1-2 gives the full variable domain: GAGVSQSPSNKVTEKGKDVELRCDPISGHTALYWYRQSLGQGLEFLIYFQGNSAPDKSGLPSDRFSAERTGGSVSTLTIQRTQQEDSAVYLCASSLAGGRGLDYGYTFGSGTRLTVV.

Of note for this clonotype: A much larger clone sits a single nucleotide away, making a read error possible. The chain joins TRBV5-1 to TRBJ2-7; no reliable D call. Germline-derived CDR1 and CDR2 are SGHRS and YFSETQ. This CDR3 contains 14 residues. This CDR3 is CASGLSGVTYEQYF. CDR3 in DNA: TGCGCCAGCGGCTTGAGTGGAGTTACCTACGAGCAGTACTTC.

A few counts support this clonotype. This chain joins TRBV2 and TRBJ2-3, with D perhaps matching TRBD1 (6 bases). The CDR3 runs 16 residues. Deletions cut 2 bases from V and 1 base from J, with 13 bases between. CDR1 is SNHLY and CDR2 is FYNNEI in the germline V gene. The CDR3 region is CASSETGSLGTDTQYF. The CDR3 nucleotides read TGTGCCAGCAGTGAAACAGGGTCACTCGGCACAGATACGCAGTATTTT.

This clonotype was observed at least ten times. The junction does not match germline at one end; this may be a read error. The genes are TRBV7-7 and TRBJ2-2, with 12 bases that match TRBD2. CDR3 length: 15 residues. Germline CDR1 is SSHAT and CDR2 is FNYEAQ (reference sequence). CDR3 in amino acids: CASSPLAGGTGELFF. The CDR3, as DNA: TGTGCTAGCAGCCCACTAGCGGGGGGCACCGGGGAGCTGTTTTTT.

This clonotype occurred many times. The J gene is TRBJ2-1, the V gene TRBV6-5; the D gene could be TRBD1 or TRBD2 (5 bases each). The CDR3 is 12 residues long. Germline CDR1 is MNHEY and CDR2 is SVGAGI. Trimming stripped 4 bases from V and 8 bases from J, with 9 bases between. The CDR3 spells CASSFGTYEQFF. The CDR3 DNA follows: TGTGCCAGCAGTTTCGGGACGTATGAGCAGTTCTTC.

V usage is TRBV20-1 and J usage is TRBJ2-3; TRBD2 agrees at 11 bases. This CDR3 spans 15 amino acids. After removal of 6 bases from V and 2 bases from J, the junction contained 7 bases not matched to a gene. Germline V gives CDR1 DFQATT, CDR2 SNEGSKA (reference sequence). The CDR3 DNA is TGCAGTGCCCATAGCGGGAGGGAGCACACAGATACGCAGTATTTT. This gives the protein CSAHSGREHTDTQYF.

This clonotype showed up many times. CDR3 sequence (DNA): TGTGCCAGCAGTTTTGGCGGGCTAGGGACCCAGTACTTC. Its protein is CASSFGGLGTQYF. The rearrangement links TRBV12-3 or TRBV12-4 to TRBJ2-5; a weak D match, TRBD2 (5 bases). V gave up 3 bases and J gave up 7 bases, with 12 bases separating them. CDR3 length equals 13 residues.

This clonotype came up a few times. The chain combines TRBV12-3 or TRBV12-4 with TRBJ1-2; 7 bases line up with TRBD1. There are 15 residues in the CDR3. The V segment lost 2 bases and the J segment 8 bases; nucleotides outside the gene matches: 11. The CDR3 nucleotides are TGTGCCAGCAGTTTATGGGACAGAGGGATATACGGCTACACCTTC. Amino acid sequence: CASSLWDRGIYGYTF.

This clonotype was detected only a few times. The chain carries TRBV29-1 and TRBJ2-7; TRBD1 might be the D (6 bases). This CDR3 has 12 residues. Per germline, CDR1 SQVTM and CDR2 ANQGSEA. With 4 bases removed from V and 1 base from J, the gap between germline ends came to 8 bases. The CDR3 DNA reads as TGCAGCGTTGGGGGGCATTCCTACGAGCAGTACTTC. Translated, it gives CSVGGHSYEQYF.

This clonotype was seen a handful of times. V and J are TRBV20-1 and TRBJ2-3; D possibly matches TRBD1 or TRBD2 (6 bases each). Germline CDR1 DFQATT, CDR2 SNEGSKA (reference sequence). CDR3 length equals 11 residues. DNA for the CDR3: TGCAGGGGGGGCCGGGGTGATACGCAGTATTTT. Translation gives CRGGRGDTQYF.

This clonotype was recorded a few times. The V and J genes are TRBV20-1 and TRBJ2-1; TRBD2 might be the D (5 bases). The germline CDR1 and CDR2 sequences are DFQATT and SNEGSKA (reference sequence). The CDR3 runs 14 residues. Trimming removed 3 bases at V and 4 bases at J, with 13 bases between. CDR3 coding DNA: TGCAGTGCTAGGCCGGCTAGCCGGTACAATGAGCAGTTCTTC. Encoded protein: CSARPASRYNEQFF.

The rearrangement links TRBV7-9 to TRBJ2-7, with 8 positions matching TRBD2. The CDR3 totals 14 residues. Germline CDR1 SEHNR, CDR2 FQNEAQ (reference sequence). V shed 11 bases, J shed 6 bases, and the junction held 15 bases outside the gene matches. CDR3 nucleotide sequence: TGTGCCTCTCCCCCTGTAGCGGGAACTGCCGAGCAGTACTTC. Translating gives CASPPVAGTAEQYF.

This clonotype was picked up many times. This sequence joins TRBV29-1 and TRBJ2-5; D gene ambiguous. CDR3 length: 15 amino acids. V lost 7 bases and J 1 base, leaving 19 bases between the germline ends. CDR1 and CDR2 from the germline V gene are SQVTM and ANQGSEA. This CDR3 reads CSAKMGNRGQETQYF. The CDR3 DNA reads TGCAGCGCCAAAATGGGGAACAGAGGCCAAGAGACCCAGTACTTC.